The 4 T cell receptor beta chains reported below all come from one sample, sequenced in a study of blood T cells in healthy people across ages. A second about 7 to 11 cycle PCR used barcoded and J-beta primers. TCRdb passed the 5' RACE reads through MiXCR, listing each CDR3 protein once. The repertoire has about 1.7 million distinct CDR3 sequences, about 28% of them found once; the top ten carry about 7.7%. The sequencing sample was made of blood. The source is a woman aged 25-40 years in good health.

This clonotype was detected only a few times. The rearrangement links TRBV7-6 to TRBJ2-7, with 7 bases that match TRBD2. J was trimmed by 0 bases and V by 0 bases; bases with no gene match: 11. This CDR3 contains 18 residues. CDR1 SGHVS and CDR2 FNYEAQ come from the germline V gene. The CDR3 bases are TGTGCCAGCAGCTTAGCGCAAATAGCGGGTTCTAGCTCCTACGAGCAGTACTTC. The encoded protein is CASSLAQIAGSSSYEQYF.

The J gene is TRBJ2-1, the V gene TRBV6-1; TRBD2 is a possible D gene (7 bases). The CDR3 extends over 15 amino acids. From germline, CDR1 is MNHNS and CDR2 SASEGT. V was clipped by 7 bases and J by 5 bases, with 18 bases between them. CDR3 protein: CASNKGGAQNNEQFF. The CDR3 nucleotides are TGTGCCAGCAATAAAGGGGGGGCGCAAAACAATGAGCAGTTCTTC.

The sample holds a few counts of this clonotype. The rearrangement uses TRBV18 and TRBJ2-5; D possibly matches TRBD1 or TRBD2 (6 bases each). Between the trimmed V and J ends, which lost 6 bases and 3 bases, there was a span of 14 bases. Germline lookup yields CDR1 KGHSH and CDR2 LQKENI. This CDR3 has 14 residues. In DNA form, the CDR3 reads TGTGCCAGCTCTACGGGGGCCGGGGAAGAGACCCAGTACTTC. This sequence encodes CASSTGAGEETQYF.

The J gene is TRBJ2-3, the V gene TRBV30, with no clear D. The germline gives CDR1 GTSNPN, CDR2 SVGIG (reference sequence). The CDR3 covers 12 residues. Between the trimmed V and J ends, which lost 1 base and 6 bases, there was a span of 8 bases. CDR3 residues: CAWSGAWDTQYF. The CDR3 nucleotides read TGTGCCTGGAGTGGCGCGTGGGATACGCAGTATTTT.